This T cell receptor beta chain stems from a study of T cells in localized non-small cell lung cancer. Whole-study findings and limits: Median detection of top 100 tumor clones in adjacent lung was approximately 50 clones.

Turning to this clone: As yet, its antigen is unknown.

V shed 1 base, J shed 3 bases, and the junction held 7 bases outside the gene matches. CDR3 size: 17 residues. CDR1 is SGHVS and CDR2 is FNYEAQ in the germline V gene. The assay was immunoSEQ multiplex PCR, and TCRdb's table has in-frame clones only and misses some. The sample shows about 75,000 clones, 80% of them seen only once. This receptor was identified in a female donor of 60 years or more with stage I lung adenocarcinoma. The sequencing here drew on peripheral blood, taken before any cancer treatment. This chain connects TRBV7-6 to TRBJ1-3, with 9 bases fitting TRBD1. CDR3: CASSLVATGQGGNTIYF. The CDR3 DNA reads as TGTGCCAGCAGCTTAGTCGCGACGGGACAGGGTGGAAACACCATATATTTT.